This T cell receptor beta chain was recorded in a study of CD8 T cells in ankylosing spondylitis. The study's findings and limits: Disease-linked clones bore a CD8+ phenotype and were relatively rare in peripheral blood. For ankylosing spondylitis blood, a TCR beta motif of eight or nine highly homologous variants appeared characteristic.

Generation of TCR beta libraries employed quantitative 5'-RACE incorporating molecular barcodes. TCRdb ran MiXCR on the 5' RACE reads and lists one entry per CDR3 protein. The sample yields 350,000 to 550,000 distinct CDR3 sequences, around 26% seen once. Trimming at V came to 1 base and at J to 4 bases, leaving 6 bases not matched to a gene. Germline CDR1 DFQATT, CDR2 SNEGSKA (reference sequence). CDR3 length: 15 residues. This clonotype was seen a single time. Its antigen is unidentified. The sequencing input was blood, either unsorted or a sorted T cell fraction (not recorded which). The clonotype originates from a male donor with ankylosing spondylitis. The chain uses TRBV20-1 and TRBJ2-5; 10 nucleotides match TRBD2. The CDR3 nucleotides read TGCAGTGCTAGAGGGGTGCTAGCGGGAGTAGAGACCCAGTACTTC. This codes for CSARGVLAGVETQYF.